This entry lists 32 T cell receptor beta chains sequenced from one sample in a study of CD8 T cells in ankylosing spondylitis. Study-wide results and limits: What appeared characteristic of ankylosing spondylitis blood was a TCR beta motif of eight highly homologous variants.

TCRdb fed the 5' RACE reads into MiXCR, producing one record per CDR3 protein. The table records 500,000 to 550,000 distinct CDR3 sequences, roughly 13% of them present only once. For these receptors, no antigen is known. Sequencing was done on a sample of blood, either unsorted or a sorted T cell fraction (not recorded which). The source of these receptors is a male donor with ankylosing spondylitis.

This chain joins TRBV6-1 and TRBJ2-5; D might be TRBD1 (6 bases). The V gene's germline CDR1 is MNHNS and CDR2 SASEGT. The CDR3 runs to 14 residues. Between the trimmed V and J ends, which lost 5 bases and 1 base, there was a span of 11 bases. CDR3 in amino acids: CASSTGHVQETQYF. DNA for the CDR3: TGTGCCAGCAGTACGGGACATGTCCAAGAGACCCAGTACTTC.

The chain couples TRBV25-1 to TRBJ1-5; D remains unclear. The V and J ends lost 5 bases and 2 bases respectively, with 19 bases between them. The germline CDR1 and CDR2 sequences are MGHDK and SYGVNS. The CDR3 has 17 amino acids. The chain's CDR3 is CASSTVLRWVGNQPQHF. The CDR3 coding sequence is TGTGCCAGCAGTACCGTGTTGAGGTGGGTTGGCAATCAGCCCCAGCATTTT.

This clonotype was picked up a small number of times. The CDR3 loop reads CASSGGGSNQPQHF. The CDR3 DNA reads as TGTGCCAGCAGCGGGGGGGGGAGCAATCAGCCCCAGCATTTT. The chain links TRBV6-1 to TRBJ1-5, with D tentatively TRBD1 (5 bases). Germline CDR1 reads MNHNS; CDR2 reads SASEGT. V dropped 6 bases and J dropped 1 base, with 10 bases sitting between them. This CDR3 has 14 amino acids.

This clonotype appeared a few times. V is TRBV20-1 and J is TRBJ2-5, with TRBD2 matching over 11 bases. The CDR3 totals 14 residues. Unmatched junction bases numbered 4, after V lost 2 bases and J lost 5 bases. Germline assignment: CDR1 DFQATT and CDR2 SNEGSKA (reference sequence). DNA for the CDR3: TGCAGTGCTAGAATAGCGGGAGGGCGGGAGACCCAGTACTTC. Translation: CSARIAGGRETQYF.

This clonotype was counted ten times or more. The rearrangement joins TRBV12-3 or TRBV12-4 to TRBJ2-5; D remains unclear. The length of the CDR3 is 11 residues. V was clipped by 2 bases and J by 5 bases, with 3 bases between them. The CDR3 here is CASSLIETQYF. DNA for the CDR3: TGTGCCAGCAGTTTAATTGAGACCCAGTACTTC.

In its sample, this clonotype was seen a few times. The V call is TRBV14, the J call TRBJ1-6; 7 bases are a match to TRBD1. Germline V gene sequence: CDR1 SGHDN, CDR2 FVKESK. The CDR3 spans 15 residues. J was trimmed by 7 bases and V by 1 base; bases with no gene match: 4. The CDR3 bases are TGTGCCAGCAGCCAAGTGGGGGACAGAAATTCACCCCTCCACTTT. This gives the protein CASSQVGDRNSPLHF.

Worth noting for this clonotype: The junction does not match germline at one end; this may be a read error. The chain is built from TRBV11-2 and TRBJ1-2; D gene unclear. CDR3 length: 15 residues. Germline V lookup: CDR1 SGHAT, CDR2 FQNNGV. In DNA, the CDR3 is TGTGCCAGCAGCTTAGATCTTACACAGAACTATGGCTACCCCTTC. Protein sequence: CASSLDLTQNYGYPF.

This sequence joins TRBV24-1 and TRBJ2-2; D may match TRBD1 or TRBD2 (5 bases each). The CDR3 length is 13 residues. Deletions cut 9 bases from V and 6 bases from J, with 13 bases between. CDR1 is KGHDR and CDR2 is SFDVKD in the germline V gene. The CDR3 DNA reads TGTGCCACCCGGGACGTCGGGGCCGGGGAGCTGTTTTTT. It translates to CATRDVGAGELFF.

In this sample, this clonotype turned up a few times. The V call is TRBV5-1, the J call TRBJ2-6, with 8 bases fitting TRBD1. In germline, CDR1 is SGHRS, CDR2 YFSETQ. The V and J ends lost 4 bases and 0 bases, in that order; junction bases with no gene match: 6. The CDR3 spans 17 residues. DNA of the CDR3: TGCGCCAGCAGCAGACAGGGGCGAAGCTCTGGGGCCAACGTCCTGACTTTC. It translates to CASSRQGRSSGANVLTF.

This clonotype was seen more than once but under ten times. J is TRBJ2-2 and V is TRBV18; tentatively, D is TRBD2 (5 bases). There are 14 residues in the CDR3. The germline V gene has CDR1 KGHSH and CDR2 LQKENI. Deletions cut 5 bases from V and 1 base from J, with 8 bases between. This chain's CDR3 is CASSTGVNTGELFF. The CDR3 bases are TGTGCCAGCTCAACCGGGGTGAACACCGGGGAGCTGTTTTTT.

The chain joins TRBV6-1 to TRBJ1-2, with D unclear. The CDR3 is 14 amino acids. V was trimmed by 1 base and J by 4 bases, leaving 10 bases between them. The germline V gene encodes CDR1 MNHNS and CDR2 SASEGT. DNA of the CDR3: TGTGCCAGCAGTGAAGTCGCAGGATTCTATGGCTACACCTTC. Translation gives CASSEVAGFYGYTF.

This clonotype was found once. The CDR3 region is CAWRLQGSQREAFF. The CDR3 bases are TGTGCCTGGAGATTACAGGGGAGTCAAAGGGAAGCTTTCTTT. The chain combines TRBV30 with TRBJ1-1; TRBD1 matches at 7 bases. Germline V gene sequence: CDR1 GTSNPN, CDR2 SVGIG (reference sequence). V dropped 3 bases and J dropped 8; count of bases not matched to a gene: 12. The CDR3 loop spans 14 amino acids.

The sample holds many counts of this clonotype. V is TRBV3-1 and J is TRBJ1-1; 7 bases are shared with TRBD1. This CDR3 has 12 amino acids. Per germline, CDR1 LGHDT and CDR2 YNNKEL (reference sequence). The V segment lost 1 base and the J segment 11 bases; nucleotides outside the gene matches: 4. The CDR3 DNA reads as TGTGCCAGCAGCCAAGGGCAGGGGGTGGCTTTCTTT. Its translation is CASSQGQGVAFF.

A few counts support this clonotype. The chain recombines TRBV20-1 with TRBJ2-1, with 12 bases matching TRBD2. The CDR3 length is 14 residues. J lost 7 bases, V lost 6 bases, and 7 bases had no gene match. Germline V gene lookup returns CDR1 DFQATT and CDR2 SNEGSKA (reference sequence). The CDR3 here is CSARGTSGLNEQFF. As DNA, the CDR3 is TGCAGTGCCCGTGGGACTAGCGGGTTGAATGAGCAGTTCTTC.

This clonotype was seen a few times. V and J are TRBV7-9 and TRBJ2-3; D gene uncertain. CDR1 and CDR2 (germline): SEHNR, FQNEAQ (reference sequence). V was pared by 5 bases and J by 6 bases, with 15 bases between. CDR3 length equals 14 residues. The CDR3 nucleotides are TGTGCCAGCAGCCCCCGGCTCCGGGTGGATACGCAGTATTTT. Its translation is CASSPRLRVDTQYF.

This clonotype was recorded at least ten times. The rearrangement uses TRBV12-3 or TRBV12-4 and TRBJ2-7; maybe TRBD2 (6 bases). The CDR3 runs to 13 residues. Between the trimmed V and J ends, which lost 3 bases and 5 bases, there was a span of 11 bases. CDR3 sequence (DNA): TGTGCCAGCAGTTTTGGGGCTAGCGACGAGCAGTACGTC. This translates into CASSFGASDEQYV.

This clonotype was detected only a few times. V gene TRBV19 combines with J gene TRBJ2-2, with D possibly being TRBD1 (5 bases). CDR1 is LNHDA and CDR2 is SQIVND in the germline V gene (reference sequence). CDR3 length equals 16 residues. V lost 2 bases and J lost 0, with 10 bases in between. The CDR3 sequence: CASSIFSDTNTGELFF. CDR3 sequence (DNA): TGTGCCAGTAGTATATTTTCGGACACGAACACCGGGGAGCTGTTTTTT.

This clonotype was seen repeatedly, ten times or more. The chain carries TRBV10-2 and TRBJ1-2, with D tentatively TRBD1 (6 bases). Germline V CDR1 and CDR2: WSHSY, SAAADI. Trimming stripped 7 bases from V and 8 bases from J, with 20 bases between. The CDR3 is 14 amino acids. The CDR3 nucleotides read TGCGCCAGCACCGAGAGGGGGGGAGGTGGAGGCTACACCTTC. This translates into CASTERGGGGGYTF.

This clonotype appeared many times. DNA of the CDR3: TGTGCCAGCAGCCGAAAACCTGCGACTAGCGGGAGAGGGTACACCGGGGAGCTGTTTTTT. Its translation is CASSRKPATSGRGYTGELFF. This chain connects TRBV11-2 to TRBJ2-2; 12 bases are shared with TRBD2. This CDR3 region has 20 residues. V lost 5 bases, J lost 3 bases, and 16 bases stayed unmatched. Germline CDR1 and CDR2: SGHAT and FQNNGV.

The chain recombines TRBV12-3 or TRBV12-4 with TRBJ2-5, with a tentative D call TRBD2 (5 bases). The CDR3 contains 13 residues. The V and J ends lost 6 bases and 3 bases respectively, with 11 bases between them. CDR3 nucleotide sequence: TGTGCCAGCAGGAGCGGTCCCAAAGAGACCCAGTACTTC. This gives the protein CASRSGPKETQYF.

Ten or more counts support this clonotype. The CDR3 DNA sequence: TGTGCCAGCAGCTTAGTCCACAGCTCCTACAATGAGCAGTTCTTC. It yields the protein CASSLVHSSYNEQFF. The V gene is TRBV7-8, the J gene TRBJ2-1; D not certain. Trimming pared 1 base from V and 0 bases from J, leaving 7 bases between. There are 15 residues in the CDR3. The germline V gene encodes CDR1 SGHVS and CDR2 FQNEAQ. Full variable domain (remainder filled in from reference TRBV7-8 and TRBJ2-1): GAGVSQSPRYKVAKRGQDVALRCDPISGHVSLFWYQQALGQGPEFLTYFQNEAQLDKSGLPSDRFFAERPEGSVSTLKIQRTQQEDSAVYLCASSLVHSSYNEQFFGPGTRLTVL.

This clonotype came up many times. The genes are TRBV5-1 and TRBJ2-7; D not certain. V was pared by 0 bases and J by 3 bases, with 7 bases between. The length of the CDR3 is 13 residues. Looked up from germline, CDR1 is SGHRS and CDR2 is YFSETQ. The CDR3 sequence: CASSLDSYYEQYF. CDR3 nucleotides: TGCGCCAGCAGCTTGGACAGTTACTACGAGCAGTACTTC.

This chain uses TRBV7-2 with TRBJ1-3; D is unclear. The CDR3 extends over 14 amino acids. The germline CDR1 and CDR2 sequences are SGHTA and FQGNSA. Deletions cut 3 bases from V and 7 bases from J, with 13 bases between. The CDR3 here is CASSFGTEANTIYF. The CDR3 coding sequence is TGTGCCAGCAGCTTCGGAACGGAGGCGAACACCATATATTTT. The whole variable domain, remainder taken from reference TRBV7-2 and TRBJ1-3, is GAGVSQSPSNKVTEKGKDVELRCDPISGHTALYWYRQSLGQGLEFLIYFQGNSAPDKSGLPSDRFSAERTGGSVSTLTIQRTQQEDSAVYLCASSFGTEANTIYFGEGSWLTVV.

This clonotype has only a few counts. V and J are TRBV29-1 and TRBJ2-3; D perhaps matches TRBD1 (6 bases). Trimming took off 4 bases at V and 2 bases at J, with 16 bases between the two ends. The CDR3 runs to 15 residues. Germline V gives CDR1 SQVTM, CDR2 ANQGSEA. CDR3 in amino acids: CSVGGSGAPTDTQYF. The CDR3 DNA sequence: TGCAGCGTTGGGGGGTCAGGGGCCCCCACAGATACGCAGTATTTT.

There are many counts of this clonotype. Germline and junction disagree at one end, which may indicate a read error. This rearrangement joins TRBV5-1 to TRBJ1-2; perhaps TRBD1 as D (6 bases). The CDR3 contains 13 residues. In germline, CDR1 is SGHRS, CDR2 YFSETQ. The CDR3 loop reads CASSSGQNYGYTF. DNA of the CDR3: TGTGCCAGCAGCTCGGGACAAAACTATGGCTACACCTTC.

This clonotype has just a few counts. The chain recombines TRBV20-1 with TRBJ2-1, with 8 bases lining up with TRBD1. The germline CDR1 and CDR2 sequences are DFQATT and SNEGSKA (reference sequence). CDR3 length: 12 residues. With V trimmed by 6 bases and J by 10 bases, 8 bases remained unmatched. The CDR3 spells CSAIDRGQEQFF. CDR3 bases: TGCAGTGCCATAGACAGGGGTCAGGAGCAGTTCTTC.

This clonotype was counted a few times. The chain links TRBV3-1 to TRBJ1-1; 7 bases agree with TRBD1. Germline V gene sequence: CDR1 LGHDT, CDR2 YNNKEL (reference sequence). This CDR3 contains 13 residues. Trimming at V came to 7 bases and at J to 4 bases, leaving 6 bases not matched to a gene. CDR3 protein: CASTLTGVTEAFF. The CDR3 DNA reads as TGTGCCAGCACCCTAACAGGGGTCACTGAAGCTTTCTTT.

The chain recombines TRBV2 with TRBJ1-1, with 7 bases that match TRBD1. The CDR3 runs to 15 residues. V shed 1 base, J shed 0 bases, and the junction held 2 bases outside the gene matches. Germline CDR1 and CDR2: SNHLY and FYNNEI. CDR3 residues: CASSEDRGLNTEAFF. Here the CDR3 DNA reads TGTGCCAGCAGTGAAGACAGGGGCCTGAACACTGAAGCTTTCTTT.

This clonotype was seen many times. V is TRBV29-1 and J is TRBJ1-1; a weak D match, TRBD1 (5 bases). The CDR3 runs 12 residues. Germline CDR1 and CDR2: SQVTM and ANQGSEA. Trimming pared 4 bases from V and 1 base from J, leaving 7 bases between. CDR3 DNA sequence: TGCAGCGTTGGTCAGGGGAACACTGAAGCTTTCTTT. It translates to CSVGQGNTEAFF.

This clonotype was picked up a small number of times. The chain links TRBV7-2 to TRBJ2-1; 10 nucleotides align to TRBD2. The CDR3 spans 16 residues. V was pared by 5 bases and J by 8 bases, with 12 bases of the junction left unmatched. Looked up from germline, CDR1 is SGHTA and CDR2 is FQGNSA. The CDR3 here is CASSQGGGLAGDEQFF. The DNA of the CDR3 is TGTGCCAGCAGCCAGGGAGGTGGTCTAGCGGGAGATGAGCAGTTCTTC.

The chain recombines TRBV6-1 with TRBJ1-2; D gene unclear. This CDR3 has 12 amino acids. Germline V CDR1 and CDR2: MNHNS, SASEGT. V was cut by 6 bases and J by 3 bases, with 8 bases left in between. The CDR3: CASRTRHYGYTF. CDR3 DNA: TGTGCCAGCAGGACGCGCCACTATGGCTACACCTTC.

The chain has TRBV15 and TRBJ1-3; no firm D call. Deletions cut 3 bases from V and 4 bases from J, with 16 bases between. CDR3 length: 16 amino acids. Germline-derived CDR1 and CDR2 are LNHNV and YYDKDF (reference sequence). This CDR3 is CATSSGKRAVGNTIYF. CDR3 nucleotide sequence: TGTGCCACCAGCAGTGGGAAACGGGCTGTAGGAAACACCATATATTTT.